The T cell receptor beta chain described here comes from a study of cytomegalovirus exposure and HLA in healthy donors. Notes on the study in general: The tendency of first-cohort TCR clusters to co-occur in the 90 to 150 validation repertoires was the finding of a later analysis.

A word on this clone: Its specificity is unknown.

Clones were read by immunoSEQ multiplex PCR, and TCRdb kept only the in-frame ones, dropping some. Of around 300,000 clones listed, around nine tenths are singletons. The sequencing input was PBMCs. This clonotype was obtained from a young woman in good health and CMV-seronegative.

The DNA for the CDR3 is TGTGCCATCACCCCGGACGGGGATCAGCCCCAGCATTTT. Translating gives CAITPDGDQPQHF. The rearrangement links TRBV10-3 to TRBJ1-5; the D is unclear. Germline loops: CDR1 ENHRY, CDR2 SYGVKD. V was cut by 7 bases and J by 5 bases, with 12 bases left in between. The CDR3 consists of 13 residues.